This T cell receptor (beta chain) was sequenced for a study of a mutant IDH1 vaccine in newly diagnosed glioma. The study, taken as a whole, reports: Less than 95% of patients showed vaccine-induced immune responses across multiple MHC alleles.

TCRdb keeps only in-frame clones here, not all; method: immunoSEQ multiplex PCR. Of about 48,000 clones in the sample, 65% to 85% are singletons; the top ten hold about 7%. The time point here: week 35, safety follow-up. Doses of 300 ug of mutant IDH1 20-mer peptide were given with topical imiquimod. With regard to this clone: Its specificity is unknown.

The CDR3 extends over 16 amino acids. From germline, CDR1 is MNHEY and CDR2 SVGAGI. V shed 0 bases, J shed 6 bases, and the junction held 9 bases outside the gene matches. This sequence was found in a middle-aged man with glioma. Sample: PBMCs, taken from a glioma patient whose treatment included an IDH1 peptide vaccine. The chain carries TRBV6-5 and TRBJ2-7; TRBD1 matches 9 bases. The CDR3 region has the DNA TGTGCCAGCAGTTACTCGGTATGGGACAGGGACACCGAGCAGTACTTC. Its translation: CASSYSVWDRDTEQYF.